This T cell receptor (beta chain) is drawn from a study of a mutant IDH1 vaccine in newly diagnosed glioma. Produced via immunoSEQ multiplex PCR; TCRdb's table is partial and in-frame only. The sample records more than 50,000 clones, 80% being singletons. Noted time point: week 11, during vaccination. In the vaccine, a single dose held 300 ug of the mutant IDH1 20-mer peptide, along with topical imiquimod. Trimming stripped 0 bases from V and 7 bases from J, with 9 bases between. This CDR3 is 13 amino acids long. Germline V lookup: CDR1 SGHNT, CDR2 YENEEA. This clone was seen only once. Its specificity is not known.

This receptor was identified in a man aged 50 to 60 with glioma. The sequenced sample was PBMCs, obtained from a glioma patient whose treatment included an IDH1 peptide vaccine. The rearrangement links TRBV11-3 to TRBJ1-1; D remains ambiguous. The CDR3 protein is CASSLDRRREAFF. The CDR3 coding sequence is TGTGCCAGCAGCTTAGACCGAAGGCGTGAAGCTTTCTTT.